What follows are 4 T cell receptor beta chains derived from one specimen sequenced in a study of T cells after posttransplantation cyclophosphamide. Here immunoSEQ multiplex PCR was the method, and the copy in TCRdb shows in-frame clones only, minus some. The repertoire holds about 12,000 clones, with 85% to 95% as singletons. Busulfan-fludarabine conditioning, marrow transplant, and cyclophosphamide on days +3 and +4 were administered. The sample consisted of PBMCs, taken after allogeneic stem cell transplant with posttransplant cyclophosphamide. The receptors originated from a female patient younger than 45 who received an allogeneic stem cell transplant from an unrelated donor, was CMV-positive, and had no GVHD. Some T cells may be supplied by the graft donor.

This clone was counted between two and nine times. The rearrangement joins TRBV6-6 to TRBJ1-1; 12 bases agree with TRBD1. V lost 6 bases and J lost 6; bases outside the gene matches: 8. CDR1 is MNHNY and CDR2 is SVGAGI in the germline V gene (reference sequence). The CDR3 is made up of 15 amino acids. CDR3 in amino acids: CASSLGTGGLPEAFF. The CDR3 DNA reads TGTGCCAGCAGCCTCGGGACAGGGGGCCTTCCTGAAGCTTTCTTT.

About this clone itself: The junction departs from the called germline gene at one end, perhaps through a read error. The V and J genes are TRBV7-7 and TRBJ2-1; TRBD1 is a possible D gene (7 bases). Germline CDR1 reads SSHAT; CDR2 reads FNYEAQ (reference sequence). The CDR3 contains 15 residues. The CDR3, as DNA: TGTGCTAGCAGCTTAGGCCCAGGGGGGTACAATGAGCAGTTCTTC. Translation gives CASSLGPGGYNEQFF.

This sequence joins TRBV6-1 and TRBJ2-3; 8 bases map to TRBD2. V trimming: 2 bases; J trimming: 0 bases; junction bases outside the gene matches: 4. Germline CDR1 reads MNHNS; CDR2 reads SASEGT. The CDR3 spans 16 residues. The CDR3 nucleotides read TGTGCCAGCAGTGAACGGGCTAGCGGGAGCACAGATACGCAGTATTTT. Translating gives CASSERASGSTDTQYF.

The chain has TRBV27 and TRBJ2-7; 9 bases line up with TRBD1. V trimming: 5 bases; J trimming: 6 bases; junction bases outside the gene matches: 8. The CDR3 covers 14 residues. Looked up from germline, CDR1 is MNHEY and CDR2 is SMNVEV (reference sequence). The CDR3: CASSRQGGIFEQYF. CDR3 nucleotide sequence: TGTGCCAGCAGTCGACAGGGGGGGATCTTCGAGCAGTACTTC.